These 26 T cell receptor beta chains were sequenced from one sample in a study of T cell responses to AZD1222 COVID-19 vaccine. Assay: immunoSEQ multiplex PCR; the TCRdb copy retains only in-frame clones and omits some. Here the sample spans 150,000 or so clones, 65% to 90% being singletons. The sample in question was peripheral blood, obtained on day 0 of AZD1222 vaccination. The receptors derive from an adult in good health.

The chain couples TRBV7-9 to TRBJ1-5; D is undetermined. Germline values: CDR1 SEHNR, CDR2 FQNEAQ (reference sequence). The V end was cut by 3 bases, the J end by 7 bases, with 7 bases between. CDR3 length: 12 residues. CDR3 in amino acids: CASSFGDQPQHF. The CDR3 region has the DNA TGTGCCAGCAGCTTTGGAGACCAGCCCCAGCATTTT.

V usage is TRBV28 and J usage is TRBJ1-2, with 8 bases fitting TRBD1. V gave up 4 bases and J gave up 3 bases; unmatched junction bases: 7. The CDR3 sequence is 15 residues long. The V gene's germline CDR1 is MDHEN and CDR2 SYDVKM. The CDR3 sequence is CASSSTGDWDYGYTF. The CDR3 DNA is TGTGCCAGCAGTTCGACAGGGGATTGGGACTATGGCTACACCTTC.

The chain recombines TRBV28 with TRBJ1-6, with unresolved D. This CDR3 has 12 amino acids. The V end was cut by 8 bases, the J end by 8 bases, with 10 bases between. Germline values: CDR1 MDHEN, CDR2 SYDVKM. The chain's CDR3 is CASCPPDSPLHF. The CDR3 nucleotides read TGTGCCAGCTGCCCCCCTGATTCACCCCTCCACTTT.

The J gene is TRBJ1-5, the V gene TRBV6-5; 7 bases agree with TRBD1. J gave up 7 bases and V 8 bases, and 8 bases lay outside the gene matches. The CDR3 extends over 13 amino acids. CDR1 is MNHEY, CDR2 SVGAGI, per germline. The CDR3 loop is CASAETGKQPQHF. In nucleotides, the CDR3 is TGTGCCAGCGCCGAGACAGGGAAGCAGCCCCAGCATTTT.

V is TRBV5-3 and J is TRBJ2-2; a weak D match, TRBD2 (5 bases). TRBV5-3 is recorded as an ORF, its role being uncertain. The CDR3 runs to 18 residues. V gave up 0 bases and J gave up 5 bases, with 20 bases separating them. CDR3 DNA: TGTGCCAGAAGCTTGGGGGGAGTCAGCAGATCGGATACCGGGGAGCTGTTTTTT. Its translation is CARSLGGVSRSDTGELFF.

The V call is TRBV27, the J call TRBJ1-6; the match to TRBD1 covers 9 bases. Looked up from germline, CDR1 is MNHEY and CDR2 is SMNVEV (reference sequence). The CDR3 sequence is 15 residues long. V shed 6 bases, J shed 10 bases, and the junction held 10 bases outside the gene matches. This CDR3 reads CASSPWGQGNSPLHF. The CDR3 nucleotides are TGTGCCAGCAGCCCGTGGGGACAGGGTAACTCACCCCTCCACTTT.

The V and J genes are TRBV24-1 and TRBJ1-2; 8 nucleotides align to TRBD1. In germline, CDR1 is KGHDR, CDR2 SFDVKD. The CDR3 spans 14 residues. V shed 4 bases, J shed 0 bases, and the junction held 0 bases outside the gene matches. The CDR3 region is CATSEQGANYGYTF. Here the CDR3 DNA reads TGTGCCACCAGTGAACAGGGGGCTAACTATGGCTACACCTTC.

The V and J genes are TRBV6-2 or TRBV6-3 and TRBJ2-7, with D uncertain. V was shortened by 5 bases and J by 3 bases, with 8 bases between the two germline ends. This CDR3 spans 12 amino acids. CDR1 and CDR2 from the germline V gene are MNHEY and SVGEGT. Here the CDR3 DNA reads TGTGCCAGCAGTCAGCGAGTCTACGAGCAGTACTTC. Amino acids: CASSQRVYEQYF.

J is TRBJ1-2 and V is TRBV6-2 or TRBV6-3, with TRBD1 identical over 10 bases. Germline CDR1 is MNHEY and CDR2 is SVGEGT. J lost 2 bases, V lost 2 bases, and 8 bases had no gene match. This CDR3 contains 17 residues. CDR3 nucleotides: TGTGCCAGCAGTTACCCCGAGACAGGGGGCTTCAACTATGGCTACACCTTC. The encoded protein is CASSYPETGGFNYGYTF.

The genes are TRBV19 and TRBJ2-2; possibly TRBD1 or TRBD2 for D (5 bases each). From germline, CDR1 is LNHDA and CDR2 SQIVND (reference sequence). The V end lost 7 bases, the J end lost 0 bases, and 12 bases lay between the germline ends. This CDR3 is 15 amino acids long. The CDR3 loop is CASTNWGTNTGELFF. CDR3 in DNA: TGTGCCAGTACTAACTGGGGGACGAACACCGGGGAGCTGTTTTTT. The full variable domain, with the rest looked up from reference TRBV19 and TRBJ2-2, is DGGITQSPKYLFRKEGQNVTLSCEQNLNHDAMYWYRQDPGQGLRLIYYSQIVNDFQKGDIAEGYSVSREKKESFPLTVTSAQKNPTAFYLCASTNWGTNTGELFFGEGSRLTVL.

The chain links TRBV18 to TRBJ1-6; D not resolved. V was cut by 3 bases and J by 0 bases, with 12 bases left in between. The length of the CDR3 is 17 residues. CDR1 KGHSH and CDR2 LQKENI come from the germline V gene. The CDR3 nucleotides read TGTGCCAGCTCACCTGGCCTGATGAGCTCCTATAATTCACCCCTCCACTTT. Its protein product is CASSPGLMSSYNSPLHF.

V usage is TRBV27 and J usage is TRBJ1-2, with a tentative D call TRBD1 (5 bases). From germline, CDR1 is MNHEY and CDR2 SMNVEV (reference sequence). Trimming removed 4 bases at V and 6 bases at J, with 24 bases between. The CDR3 is 17 residues long. CDR3 sequence (DNA): TGTGCCAGCAGTTCATACAGGACAAACGCGAGGATCAATGGCTACACCTTC. This codes for CASSSYRTNARINGYTF.

The chain employs TRBV11-3 and TRBJ2-3; D gene uncertain. CDR3 length equals 14 residues. The V end was cut by 5 bases, the J end by 5 bases, with 14 bases between. The germline V gene has CDR1 SGHNT and CDR2 YENEEA. Here the CDR3 reads CASSAGHAIDTQYF. The CDR3 nucleotides are TGTGCCAGCAGCGCCGGGCATGCAATAGATACGCAGTATTTT.

Only a few counts were recorded for this clone. CDR3: CAWSRQGTTTNEKLFF. The CDR3 DNA reads as TGTGCCTGGAGTCGACAGGGCACCACAACTAATGAAAAACTGTTTTTT. V usage is TRBV30 and J usage is TRBJ1-4; 7 nucleotides agree with TRBD1. CDR1 GTSNPN and CDR2 SVGIG come from the germline V gene (reference sequence). The CDR3 contains 16 residues. V dropped 2 bases and J dropped 0; count of bases not matched to a gene: 6.

The V gene is TRBV11-1, the J gene TRBJ1-2; D may be TRBD1 (6 bases). V lost 3 bases, J lost 6 bases, and 11 bases lay in between. The length of the CDR3 is 13 residues. From germline, CDR1 is SGHAT and CDR2 FQDESV (reference sequence). CDR3 in amino acids: CASSFSGAHGYTF. CDR3 in DNA: TGTGCCAGCAGCTTCTCAGGGGCCCATGGCTACACCTTC.

CDR3 sequence: CASSTRQGSYEQYF. The CDR3, as DNA: TGTGCCAGCAGCACCCGACAGGGCTCCTACGAGCAGTACTTC. The V gene is TRBV28, the J gene TRBJ2-7; 7 nucleotides align to TRBD1. With 6 bases clipped from V and 0 bases from J, the junction kept 5 bases outside the gene matches. The CDR3 is 14 amino acids. Looked up from germline, CDR1 is MDHEN and CDR2 is SYDVKM.

The chain links TRBV19 to TRBJ2-3; possible D gene TRBD2, 7 bases. The length of the CDR3 is 14 residues. V dropped 6 bases and J dropped 2 bases, with 12 bases sitting between them. From germline, CDR1 is LNHDA and CDR2 SQIVND (reference sequence). The CDR3 loop reads CASRVGGLTDTQYF. The CDR3 coding sequence is TGTGCCAGTAGGGTCGGGGGGCTCACAGATACGCAGTATTTT.

The chain employs TRBV7-9 and TRBJ1-1, with D perhaps matching TRBD1 (5 bases). CDR3 length equals 15 residues. In germline, CDR1 is SEHNR, CDR2 FQNEAQ (reference sequence). Trimming pared 5 bases from V and 3 bases from J, leaving 16 bases between. In DNA, the CDR3 is TGTGCCAGCAGCCAAAGAGGGGACGGGCACACTGAAGCTTTCTTT. Its protein is CASSQRGDGHTEAFF.

The V call is TRBV18, the J call TRBJ1-6, with 11 nucleotides matching TRBD1. Germline CDR1 is KGHSH and CDR2 is LQKENI. J lost 8 bases, V lost 3 bases, and 6 bases had no gene match. This CDR3 contains 16 residues. This CDR3 is CASSPKDRGPHSPLHF. CDR3 coding DNA: TGTGCCAGCTCACCTAAGGACAGGGGGCCACATTCACCCCTCCACTTT. The variable domain in full, with the rest retrieved from reference TRBV18 and TRBJ1-6, is NAGVMQNPRHLVRRRGQEARLRCSPMKGHSHVYWYRQLPEEGLKFMVYLQKENIIDESGMPKERFSAEFPKEGPSILRIQQVVRGDSAAYFCASSPKDRGPHSPLHFGNGTRLTVT.

J is TRBJ2-7 and V is TRBV18; 7 bases align to TRBD2. Losses at the gene ends were 5 bases for V and 8 bases for J; bases not matched to a gene: 9. CDR1 and CDR2 (germline): KGHSH, LQKENI. The CDR3 runs to 13 residues. This CDR3 reads CASSTGLDGQQYF. The CDR3 nucleotides are TGTGCCAGCTCAACCGGACTAGACGGCCAGCAGTACTTC.

The J gene is TRBJ2-1, the V gene TRBV6-5; TRBD2 aligns across 8 bases. The germline CDR1 and CDR2 sequences are MNHEY and SVGAGI. With 2 bases clipped from V and 7 bases from J, the junction kept 1 base outside the gene matches. The CDR3 spans 13 residues. The CDR3, as DNA: TGTGCCAGCAGTTACGCGGGGGGTAATGAGCAGTTCTTC. The encoded protein is CASSYAGGNEQFF.

The gene calls are TRBV19 and TRBJ1-1; D may be TRBD1 (6 bases). Trimming stripped 4 bases from V and 4 bases from J, with 19 bases between. The CDR3 loop spans 16 amino acids. Per germline, CDR1 LNHDA and CDR2 SQIVND (reference sequence). CDR3 in amino acids: CASSSILGQRGTEAFF. In DNA form, the CDR3 reads TGTGCCAGTAGTAGTATATTAGGACAGCGCGGCACTGAAGCTTTCTTT.

This sequence joins TRBV5-1 and TRBJ2-7; the match to TRBD1 covers 10 bases. This CDR3 is built from 19 residues. Germline-derived CDR1 and CDR2 are SGHRS and YFSETQ. The junction had 15 bases not matched to a gene; V was cut back by 0 bases and J by 3 bases. CDR3 protein: CASSLGGRGQGFPDYEQYF. The CDR3 DNA is TGCGCCAGCAGCTTGGGGGGCAGGGGACAGGGGTTCCCTGACTACGAGCAGTACTTC.

The rearrangement links TRBV12-3 or TRBV12-4 to TRBJ1-6, with D uncertain. V lost 1 base to trimming and J lost 8 bases, with 0 bases between them. This CDR3 region has 11 residues. CDR3 in amino acids: CASSLDSPLHF. DNA for the CDR3: TGTGCCAGCAGTTTAGATTCACCCCTCCACTTT.

This clone came up once. V and J are TRBV6-6 and TRBJ2-1, with 7 bases aligning to TRBD2. The CDR3 consists of 15 residues. Trimming cost V 6 bases and J 2 bases; bases outside gene matches: 7. Germline CDR1 is MNHNY and CDR2 is SVGAGI (reference sequence). The CDR3 spells CASSPLAGAYNEQFF. In nucleotides, the CDR3 is TGTGCCAGCAGCCCTCTGGCGGGGGCCTACAATGAGCAGTTCTTC.

The V gene is TRBV29-1, the J gene TRBJ1-1, with 7 bases aligning to TRBD1. With 3 bases clipped from V and 4 bases from J, the junction kept 17 bases outside the gene matches. There are 17 residues in the CDR3. Germline loops: CDR1 SQVTM, CDR2 ANQGSEA. In DNA, the CDR3 is TGCAGCGTTGACCAACAGGGGTCCACCGGCCAACTCACTGAAGCTTTCTTT. This encodes CSVDQQGSTGQLTEAFF.